A selection of T cell receptor beta chains follows, all from one sample in a study of control samples from healthy donors and cancer patients. Profiling relied on immunoSEQ multiplex PCR, and the TCRdb table lists in-frame clones only, not all of them. The sample includes tens of thousands of clones, 65% to 90% seen only once; the top ten take 5% to 6.5%. The source material was blood. These receptor sequences come from a man aged 35-49 years in good health. The CDR3 runs from the conserved cysteine through the conserved F or W. The order of the fields is clone size, D gene, V gene, J gene, CDR3 DNA, CDR3 protein. A D gene is named only where the DNA matches it firmly. A clone size is listed for some rows: how often the clone was seen (once, few, many), or a class if it is expanded.

NA	NA	TRBV14	TRBJ1-3	TGTGCCAGCAGCCAACCCGGGTTCGGAAACACCATATATTTT	CASSQPGFGNTIYF
NA	NA	TRBV28	TRBJ1-6	TGTGCCAGCAGAGCTACAAGCGGGACCGGGAATTCACCCCTCCACTTT	CASRATSGTGNSPLHF
NA	TRBD1	TRBV7-9	TRBJ1-4	TGTGCCAGCAGCGCTCGGACAGGGGGGAATGAAAAACTGTTTTTT	CASSARTGGNEKLFF
NA	TRBD1	TRBV20-1	TRBJ2-3	TGCAGCCTACAGGGGACAGATACGCAGTATTTT	CSLQGTDTQYF
once	NA	TRBV7-2	TRBJ2-2	TGTGCCAGCAGCCCTAGCCGGGGGACCCCATCGGAGCTGTTTTTT	CASSPSRGTPSELFF
NA	NA	TRBV27	TRBJ1-5	TGTGCCAGCAGTTTAGAGAGGAATCAGCCCCAGCATTTT	CASSLERNQPQHF
NA	NA	TRBV4-3	TRBJ2-1	TGCGCCAGCAGCCAAGCATTGATCGTTCTGAACAATGAGCAGTTCTTC	CASSQALIVLNNEQFF
NA	NA	TRBV4-1	TRBJ1-5	TGCGCCAGCAGCCAAGAATTCTTGCGGAATAGCAATCAGCCCCAGCATTTT	CASSQEFLRNSNQPQHF
NA	TRBD1	TRBV6-4	TRBJ1-2	TGTGCCAGCAGTTCGACAGGGGGTGGCTACACCTTC	CASSSTGGGYTF
few	NA	TRBV2	TRBJ1-5	TGTGCCAGCAGCGAACGAAGGATGGGGTTGCATTTT	CASSERRMGLHF
NA	TRBD1	TRBV19	TRBJ1-2	TGTGCCAGTTGGGGACAGCCTAACTATGGCTACACCTTC	CASWGQPNYGYTF
NA	TRBD1	TRBV20-1	TRBJ2-7	TGCAGTGCTAGTCATAACAGGGGGTCCTACGAGCAGTACTTC	CSASHNRGSYEQYF
few	NA	TRBV11-3	TRBJ1-1	TGTGCCAGCAGCCAAAGGGGGGGTTCCACTGAAGCTTTCTTT	CASSQRGGSTEAFF
NA	NA	TRBV4-3	TRBJ1-2	TGCGCCAGCAGCCAAGATCTAGGCGGGCATGGCTACACCTTC	CASSQDLGGHGYTF
NA	TRBD2	TRBV9	TRBJ2-3	TGTGCCAGCACTCCGGGACTAGCGGGCCTCGGGGGCACAGATACGCAGTATTTT	CASTPGLAGLGGTDTQYF
NA	TRBD2	TRBV7-9	TRBJ2-7	TGTGCCAGCAGCTCCCTAGCGGGAGGGGAGCAGTACTTC	CASSSLAGGEQYF
NA	TRBD1	TRBV7-8	TRBJ1-1	TGTGCCAGCAGCCCCCAGCGACAGGGACTATCTTGGAACACTGAAGCTTTCTTT	CASSPQRQGLSWNTEAFF
NA	TRBD2	TRBV7-2	TRBJ2-1	TGTGCCAGCAGCTTAGACACTAGCGGCGGATACAATGAGCAGTTCTTC	CASSLDTSGGYNEQFF
NA	NA	TRBV6-2/TRBV6-3	TRBJ1-4	TGTGCCAGCAGTTCCCACGCAAGCCGAGGTGAAAAACTGTTTTTT	CASSSHASRGEKLFF
NA	NA	TRBV9	TRBJ2-7	TGTGCCAGCAGCGTAGTAGCAGAAACCTACGAGCAGTACTTC	CASSVVAETYEQYF
once	TRBD2	TRBV11-3	TRBJ2-2	TGTGCCAGCAGCTTAACGCGGGGGGGCGCCACAAACACCGGGGAGCTGTTTTTT	CASSLTRGGATNTGELFF
few	NA	TRBV24-1	TRBJ1-5	TGTGCCACCAGTATTGGGGGGGTCGGCAGCAATCAGCCCCAGCATTTT	CATSIGGVGSNQPQHF
NA	NA	TRBV7-9	TRBJ1-2	TGTGCCAGCCGAAAGACCGAGTCCTATGGCTACACCTTC	CASRKTESYGYTF
NA	TRBD1	TRBV6-5	TRBJ2-4	TGTGCCAGCAGTCGGGACAGCCTAGCCAAAAACATTCAGTACTTC	CASSRDSLAKNIQYF